The clone carrying this TCR beta chain was counted a few times. Its antigen remains unidentified. MiXCR was run by TCRdb on the reads, yielding one entry per CDR3 protein. Here the sample spans a few hundred thousand distinct CDR3 sequences, approximately 13% being singletons. V gave up 6 bases and J gave up 1 base; unmatched junction bases: 0. Germline V gene sequence: CDR1 SNHLY, CDR2 FYNNEI. CDR3 length equals 13 residues. The data stem from a study of T cell repertoires in cytomegalovirus infection. About the research overall: Public TCR beta signatures marked donors with CMV infection and the matching HLA. Whole-study results and caveats: Cumulated frequencies of public TCR beta families served to identify carriers of CMV plus the relevant HLA. Clonotypes of TCR beta that were HLA-C-restricted and CMV-specific dominated the ex vivo response.

This clonotype originated in a human donor in good health (CMV status not recorded). Some clones in this sample may be carry-over from other donors' samples. Material for sequencing was PBMCs. V and J are TRBV2 and TRBJ1-1, with TRBD1 matching over 9 bases. The CDR3 DNA follows: TGTGCCAGCAGGGACAGGGGGAACACTGAAGCTTTCTTT. Its protein product is CASRDRGNTEAFF.